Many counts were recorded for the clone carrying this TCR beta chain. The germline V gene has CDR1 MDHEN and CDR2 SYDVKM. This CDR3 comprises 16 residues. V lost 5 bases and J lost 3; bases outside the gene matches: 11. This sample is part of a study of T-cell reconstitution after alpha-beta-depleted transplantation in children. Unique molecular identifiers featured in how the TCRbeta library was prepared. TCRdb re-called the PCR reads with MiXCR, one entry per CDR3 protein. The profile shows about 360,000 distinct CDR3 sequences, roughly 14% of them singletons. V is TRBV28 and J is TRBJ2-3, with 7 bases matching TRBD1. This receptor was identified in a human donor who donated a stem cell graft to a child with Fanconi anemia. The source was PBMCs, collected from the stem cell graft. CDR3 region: CASSERLQGITDTQYF. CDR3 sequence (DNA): TGTGCCAGCAGTGAACGATTACAGGGGATAACAGATACGCAGTATTTT. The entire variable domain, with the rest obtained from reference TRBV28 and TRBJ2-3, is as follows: DVKVTQSSRYLVKRTGEKVFLECVQDMDHENMFWYRQDPGLGLRLIYFSYDVKMKEKGDIPEGYSVSREKKERFSLILESASTNQTSMYLCASSERLQGITDTQYFGPGTRLTVL.